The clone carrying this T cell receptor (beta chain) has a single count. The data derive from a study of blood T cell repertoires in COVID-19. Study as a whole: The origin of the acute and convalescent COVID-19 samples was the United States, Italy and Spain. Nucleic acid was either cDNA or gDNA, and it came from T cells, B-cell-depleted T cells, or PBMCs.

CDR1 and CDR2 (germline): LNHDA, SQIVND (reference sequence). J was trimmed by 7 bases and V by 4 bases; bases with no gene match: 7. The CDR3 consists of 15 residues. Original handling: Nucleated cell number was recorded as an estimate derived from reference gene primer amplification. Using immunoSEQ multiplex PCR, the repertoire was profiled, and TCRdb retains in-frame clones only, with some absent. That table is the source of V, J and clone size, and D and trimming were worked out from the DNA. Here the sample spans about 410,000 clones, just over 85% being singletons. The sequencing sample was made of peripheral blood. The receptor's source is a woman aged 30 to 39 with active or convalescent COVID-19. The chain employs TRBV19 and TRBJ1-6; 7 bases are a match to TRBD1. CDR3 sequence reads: CASSTTGVGNSPLHF. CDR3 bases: TGTGCCAGTAGTACTACAGGGGTAGGGAATTCACCCCTCCACTTT.